The rows below give T cell receptor beta chains drawn from one sample of a study of blood T cell repertoires in COVID-19. Assay used: immunoSEQ multiplex PCR; TCRdb lists only in-frame clones, some missing. The data contain around 140,000 clones, 84% of them seen just once; the ten biggest clones take up approximately 3.8%. The sequenced material came from peripheral blood. All receptors derive from a woman aged 55-75 years with acute or convalescent COVID-19. Each CDR3 is given with its conserved first and last residue. Fields, in order: CDR3 DNA, CDR3 protein, D gene, clone size, V gene, J gene. D genes are given only for firm matches. The listing skips clone size in some rows; elsewhere it reads once, few, many or a size class.

cdr3_nt: TGTGCCACCAGTGATTTGAACAGCCCCTACAATGAGCAGTTCTTC
cdr3_aa: CATSDLNSPYNEQFF
d_call: .
clone_size: .
v_call: TRBV24-1
j_call: TRBJ2-1

cdr3_nt: TGTGCCAGCAGTGAGGGCGACAATTATGGCTACACCTTC
cdr3_aa: CASSEGDNYGYTF
d_call: .
clone_size: .
v_call: TRBV2
j_call: TRBJ1-2

cdr3_nt: TGTGCCAGTACCCCGGGACAGGGAAGGAATTCACCCCTCCACTTT
cdr3_aa: CASTPGQGRNSPLHF
d_call: TRBD1
clone_size: .
v_call: TRBV19
j_call: TRBJ1-6

cdr3_nt: TGTGCCAGCAGTCGGGACAGGGGGAGGGAGACCCAGTACTTC
cdr3_aa: CASSRDRGRETQYF
d_call: TRBD1
clone_size: .
v_call: TRBV6-5
j_call: TRBJ2-5

cdr3_nt: TGCAGCGTTGGGACAGGGGGCAGCGAGCAGTACTTC
cdr3_aa: CSVGTGGSEQYF
d_call: TRBD1
clone_size: .
v_call: TRBV29-1
j_call: TRBJ2-7

cdr3_nt: TGTGCCAGCAGTTACGCCACCCCAGGGGACCCCCAGCATTTT
cdr3_aa: CASSYATPGDPQHF
d_call: .
clone_size: few
v_call: TRBV6-6
j_call: TRBJ1-5

cdr3_nt: TGTGCCAGCAGCCTATGGGGAGGGGGTTCACCCCTCCACTTT
cdr3_aa: CASSLWGGGSPLHF
d_call: .
clone_size: .
v_call: TRBV27
j_call: TRBJ1-6

cdr3_nt: TGCGCCAGCAGCTATGACGGAGTGGTCTCCTACGAGCAGTACTTC
cdr3_aa: CASSYDGVVSYEQYF
d_call: .
clone_size: .
v_call: TRBV5-1
j_call: TRBJ2-7

cdr3_nt: TGCGCCAGCAGCTTAACAGGGGCCGCCTACGAGCAGTACTTC
cdr3_aa: CASSLTGAAYEQYF
d_call: TRBD1
clone_size: .
v_call: TRBV5-1
j_call: TRBJ2-7

cdr3_nt: TGTGCCAGCAGTGAGGCCAAGATTTACGAGCAGTACTTC
cdr3_aa: CASSEAKIYEQYF
d_call: .
clone_size: few
v_call: TRBV2
j_call: TRBJ2-7

cdr3_nt: TGTGCCAGCTCCAACGGGGTCGAGCAGTACTTC
cdr3_aa: CASSNGVEQYF
d_call: .
clone_size: .
v_call: TRBV18
j_call: TRBJ2-7

cdr3_nt: TGCGCCAGCAGCGGGACAGGAAGAAACACTGAAGCTTTCTTT
cdr3_aa: CASSGTGRNTEAFF
d_call: TRBD1
clone_size: .
v_call: TRBV5-1
j_call: TRBJ1-1

cdr3_nt: TGTGCCAGCAGTTTATGGCGGGTTTCGTTAAGAGAGCAGTTCTTC
cdr3_aa: CASSLWRVSLREQFF
d_call: .
clone_size: .
v_call: TRBV28
j_call: TRBJ2-1

cdr3_nt: TGTGCCAGCAGTTTCGCGTACGAGGGGGCGGGCCACGAGCAGTACTTC
cdr3_aa: CASSFAYEGAGHEQYF
d_call: TRBD1
clone_size: .
v_call: TRBV28
j_call: TRBJ2-7

cdr3_nt: TGTGCCAGCACCACGGGGGCCGGGGAGCTGTTTTTT
cdr3_aa: CASTTGAGELFF
d_call: .
clone_size: .
v_call: TRBV12-3/TRBV12-4
j_call: TRBJ2-2

cdr3_nt: TGTGCCAGCAGCCAAGGGGCACTCACCGCAACTAATGAAAAACTGTTTTTT
cdr3_aa: CASSQGALTATNEKLFF
d_call: .
clone_size: .
v_call: TRBV3-1/TRBV3-2
j_call: TRBJ1-4

cdr3_nt: TGTGCCTGGAGTGTAGGGGGGGCCCTCCACTTT
cdr3_aa: CAWSVGGALHF
d_call: .
clone_size: .
v_call: TRBV30
j_call: TRBJ1-6

cdr3_nt: TGTGCCAGCAGCCTTAACCCCGGGACAGGGGTGAACACTGAAGCTTTCTTT
cdr3_aa: CASSLNPGTGVNTEAFF
d_call: TRBD1
clone_size: .
v_call: TRBV9
j_call: TRBJ1-1

cdr3_nt: TGTGCCAGCAGCTTAGGTCCCTCAGTGACTGAAGCTTTCTTT
cdr3_aa: CASSLGPSVTEAFF
d_call: .
clone_size: .
v_call: TRBV11-3
j_call: TRBJ1-1

cdr3_nt: TGTGCCAGCAGCAGAAACTCCTACGAGCAGTACTTC
cdr3_aa: CASSRNSYEQYF
d_call: .
clone_size: .
v_call: TRBV6-6
j_call: TRBJ2-7

cdr3_nt: TGTGCCAGCACAAGGGGGGGCAACTACAATGAGCAGTTCTTC
cdr3_aa: CASTRGGNYNEQFF
d_call: .
clone_size: .
v_call: TRBV28
j_call: TRBJ2-1

cdr3_nt: TGTGCCAGCAGCCGAGAGGGTAATGAGCAGTTCTTC
cdr3_aa: CASSREGNEQFF
d_call: .
clone_size: .
v_call: TRBV12-3/TRBV12-4
j_call: TRBJ2-1

cdr3_nt: TGCGCCAGCAGCCGCACAGGAATAGATACGCAGTATTTT
cdr3_aa: CASSRTGIDTQYF
d_call: .
clone_size: .
v_call: TRBV4-1
j_call: TRBJ2-3

cdr3_nt: TGTGCCAGCAGCTTAGGGGAGGCAGGCTCTGGAAACACCATATATTTT
cdr3_aa: CASSLGEAGSGNTIYF
d_call: .
clone_size: .
v_call: TRBV7-6
j_call: TRBJ1-3

cdr3_nt: TGTGCCAGCTTTGGCGGGGGGGCTGGTGGCTACACCTTC
cdr3_aa: CASFGGGAGGYTF
d_call: .
clone_size: .
v_call: TRBV7-9
j_call: TRBJ1-2

cdr3_nt: TGTGCCAGCTCACCGGGAGCGGAGTTGTACAATGAGCAGTTCTTC
cdr3_aa: CASSPGAELYNEQFF
d_call: .
clone_size: .
v_call: TRBV18
j_call: TRBJ2-1

cdr3_nt: TGTGCCAGCAGAGGGACAACAGGACTAGTCTTCGCCAACGAGCAGTACTTC
cdr3_aa: CASRGTTGLVFANEQYF
d_call: .
clone_size: .
v_call: TRBV28
j_call: TRBJ2-7

cdr3_nt: TGTGCCTGGAGTGTACGGGGTATCGGGGAGCTGTTTTTT
cdr3_aa: CAWSVRGIGELFF
d_call: .
clone_size: .
v_call: TRBV30
j_call: TRBJ2-2

cdr3_nt: TGTGCCAGCAGTTTATGGGGGCCAGGGTTGGATGGCTACACCTTC
cdr3_aa: CASSLWGPGLDGYTF
d_call: .
clone_size: few
v_call: TRBV27
j_call: TRBJ1-2

cdr3_nt: TGTGCCAGCAGCTTGTCGGGACAGGGCTACGAGCAGTACTTC
cdr3_aa: CASSLSGQGYEQYF
d_call: TRBD1
clone_size: .
v_call: TRBV5-6
j_call: TRBJ2-7

cdr3_nt: TGTGCCAGCAGCCCTCAGGGGGTACCAAATGAAAAACTGTTTTTT
cdr3_aa: CASSPQGVPNEKLFF
d_call: TRBD1
clone_size: .
v_call: TRBV7-9
j_call: TRBJ1-4

cdr3_nt: TGTGCCAGCAGCCCGCCCGGGAGTTTCTACGAGCAGTACTTC
cdr3_aa: CASSPPGSFYEQYF
d_call: .
clone_size: .
v_call: TRBV11-2
j_call: TRBJ2-7

cdr3_nt: TGTGCCATCAGGGGACAGCTAAATGAAAAACTGTTTTTT
cdr3_aa: CAIRGQLNEKLFF
d_call: TRBD1
clone_size: .
v_call: TRBV10-3
j_call: TRBJ1-4

cdr3_nt: TGTGCCAGCAGTCCCGAGGGCTATGGCTACACCTTC
cdr3_aa: CASSPEGYGYTF
d_call: .
clone_size: .
v_call: TRBV7-8
j_call: TRBJ1-2

cdr3_nt: TGTGCCACCGTCTCTAGCGGGAGTAGCTACGAGCAGTACTTC
cdr3_aa: CATVSSGSSYEQYF
d_call: TRBD2
clone_size: .
v_call: TRBV28
j_call: TRBJ2-7

cdr3_nt: TGTGCCAGCAGCAAATTGGCGGGAGGAAACCTTTCCTACAATGAGCAGTTCTTC
cdr3_aa: CASSKLAGGNLSYNEQFF
d_call: .
clone_size: .
v_call: TRBV21-1
j_call: TRBJ2-1

cdr3_nt: TGTGCCAGCAGTCCTGGCCATAATCAGCCCCAGCATTTT
cdr3_aa: CASSPGHNQPQHF
d_call: .
clone_size: .
v_call: TRBV2
j_call: TRBJ1-5

cdr3_nt: TGTGCCAGCAGCTTCATGGCGAGGGGCTACACCTTC
cdr3_aa: CASSFMARGYTF
d_call: .
clone_size: once
v_call: TRBV7-9
j_call: TRBJ1-2

cdr3_nt: TGTGCCAGCAGAGGGACTAGCGGGGGAATGTCCTACGAGCAGTACTTC
cdr3_aa: CASRGTSGGMSYEQYF
d_call: .
clone_size: .
v_call: TRBV21-1
j_call: TRBJ2-7

cdr3_nt: TGTGCCAGCAGTTTTGCGATTGGGCAGGGATTTGTGGATACGCAGTATTTT
cdr3_aa: CASSFAIGQGFVDTQYF
d_call: .
clone_size: .
v_call: TRBV27
j_call: TRBJ2-3

cdr3_nt: TGTGCCAGCAGCTCATGGGTGCTAGCGGGAGGCACAGATACGCAGTATTTT
cdr3_aa: CASSSWVLAGGTDTQYF
d_call: TRBD2
clone_size: .
v_call: TRBV7-9
j_call: TRBJ2-3

cdr3_nt: TGTGCCAGCAGTGAATCCGGGCAGAGGGCCACTGAAGCTTTCTTT
cdr3_aa: CASSESGQRATEAFF
d_call: .
clone_size: .
v_call: TRBV6-1
j_call: TRBJ1-1

cdr3_nt: TGTGCTAGTGACCTAAATTTCACAGGGGCCCAGCCCCAGCATTTT
cdr3_aa: CASDLNFTGAQPQHF
d_call: TRBD1
clone_size: .
v_call: TRBV12-5
j_call: TRBJ1-5

cdr3_nt: TGTGCCAGCAGCCCGATGGTAGGGGGTAATACGCAGTATTTT
cdr3_aa: CASSPMVGGNTQYF
d_call: .
clone_size: .
v_call: TRBV7-3
j_call: TRBJ2-3

cdr3_nt: TGTGCCAGTAGGGGACTAGCGGGAGTTGGTCAGTTCTTC
cdr3_aa: CASRGLAGVGQFF
d_call: TRBD2
clone_size: .
v_call: TRBV6-5
j_call: TRBJ2-1

cdr3_nt: TGTGCCATCAGCGGAGGACGGGACAATGAGCAGTTCTTC
cdr3_aa: CAISGGRDNEQFF
d_call: .
clone_size: .
v_call: TRBV10-3
j_call: TRBJ2-1

cdr3_nt: TGTGCCAGTAGTATAATCGGTGTATCGACAGGGTCTCAGCCCCAGCATTTT
cdr3_aa: CASSIIGVSTGSQPQHF
d_call: TRBD1
clone_size: .
v_call: TRBV19
j_call: TRBJ1-5

cdr3_nt: TGCGCCAGCAGCCAAGATCTTGGGGGGGCGGGGGTCCGCAACATTCAGTACTTC
cdr3_aa: CASSQDLGGAGVRNIQYF
d_call: .
clone_size: .
v_call: TRBV4-3
j_call: TRBJ2-4

cdr3_nt: TGCGCCAGCAGTCCAGGGGGCGCCGATACGCAGTATTTT
cdr3_aa: CASSPGGADTQYF
d_call: TRBD1
clone_size: .
v_call: TRBV10-1
j_call: TRBJ2-3

cdr3_nt: TGCAGTGCTAGTAGACAGTCAGACGAGCAGTACTTC
cdr3_aa: CSASRQSDEQYF
d_call: .
clone_size: .
v_call: TRBV20-1
j_call: TRBJ2-7

cdr3_nt: TGTGCCAGTAGTATGAGTGCGGGATTATACAATGAGCAGTTCTTC
cdr3_aa: CASSMSAGLYNEQFF
d_call: .
clone_size: once
v_call: TRBV19
j_call: TRBJ2-1